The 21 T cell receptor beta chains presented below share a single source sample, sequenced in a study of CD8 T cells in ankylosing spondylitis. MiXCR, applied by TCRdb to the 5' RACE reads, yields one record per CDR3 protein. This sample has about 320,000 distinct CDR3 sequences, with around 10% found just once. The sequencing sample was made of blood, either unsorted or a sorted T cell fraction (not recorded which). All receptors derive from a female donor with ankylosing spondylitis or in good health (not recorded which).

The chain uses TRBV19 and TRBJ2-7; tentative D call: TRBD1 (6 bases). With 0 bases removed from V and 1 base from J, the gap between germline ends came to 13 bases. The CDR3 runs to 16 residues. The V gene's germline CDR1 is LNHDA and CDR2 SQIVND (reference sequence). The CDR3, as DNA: TGTGCCAGTAGTATAGACCAGGGGCGAGGATCCTACGAGCAGTACTTC. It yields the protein CASSIDQGRGSYEQYF.

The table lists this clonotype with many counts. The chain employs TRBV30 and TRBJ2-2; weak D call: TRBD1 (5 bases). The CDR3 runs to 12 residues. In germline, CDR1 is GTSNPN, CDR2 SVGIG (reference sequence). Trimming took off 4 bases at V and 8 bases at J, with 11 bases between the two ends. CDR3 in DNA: TGTGCCTGGACCGACCAGGGTGGGGAGCTGTTTTTT. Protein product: CAWTDQGGELFF.

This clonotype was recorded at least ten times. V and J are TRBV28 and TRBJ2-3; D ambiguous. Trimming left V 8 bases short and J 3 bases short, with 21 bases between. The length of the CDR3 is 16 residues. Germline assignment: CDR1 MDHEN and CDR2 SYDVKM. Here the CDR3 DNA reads TGTGCCAGCTGCCTTATCGGCAGTTTGATAACAGATACGCAGTATTTT. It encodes CASCLIGSLITDTQYF.

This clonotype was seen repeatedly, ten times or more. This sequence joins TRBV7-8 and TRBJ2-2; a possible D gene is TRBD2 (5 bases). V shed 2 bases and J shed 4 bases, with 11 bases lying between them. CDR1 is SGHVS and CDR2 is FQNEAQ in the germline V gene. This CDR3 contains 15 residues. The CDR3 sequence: CASSLTPGSTGELFF. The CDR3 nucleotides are TGTGCCAGCAGCTTAACCCCGGGGAGCACCGGGGAGCTGTTTTTT.

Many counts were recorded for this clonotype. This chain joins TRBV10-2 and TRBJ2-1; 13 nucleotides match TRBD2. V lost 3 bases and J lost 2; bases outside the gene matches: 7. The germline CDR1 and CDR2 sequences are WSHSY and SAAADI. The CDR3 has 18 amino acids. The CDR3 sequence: CASSDTSGGALPYNEQFF. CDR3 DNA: TGCGCCAGCAGTGATACTAGCGGGGGGGCATTGCCCTACAATGAGCAGTTCTTC.

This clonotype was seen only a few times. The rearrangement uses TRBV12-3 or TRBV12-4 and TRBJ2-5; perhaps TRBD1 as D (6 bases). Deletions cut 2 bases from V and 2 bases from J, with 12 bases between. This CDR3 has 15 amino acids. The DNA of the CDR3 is TGTGCCAGCAGTTTAACCCGGACAGCTCAAGAGACCCAGTACTTC. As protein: CASSLTRTAQETQYF.

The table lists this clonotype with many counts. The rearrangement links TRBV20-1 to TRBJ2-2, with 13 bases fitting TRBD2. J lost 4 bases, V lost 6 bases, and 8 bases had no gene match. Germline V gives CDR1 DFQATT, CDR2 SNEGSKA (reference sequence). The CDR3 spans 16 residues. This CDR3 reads CSARTSGRFSTGELFF. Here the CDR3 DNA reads TGCAGTGCGAGGACTAGCGGGAGATTTAGCACCGGGGAGCTGTTTTTT.

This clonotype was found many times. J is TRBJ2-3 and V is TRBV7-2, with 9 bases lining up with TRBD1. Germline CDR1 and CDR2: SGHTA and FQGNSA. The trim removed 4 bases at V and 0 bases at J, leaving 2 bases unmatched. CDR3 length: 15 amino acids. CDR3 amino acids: CASSSGQGSTDTQYF. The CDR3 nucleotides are TGTGCCAGCAGCTCGGGACAGGGTAGCACAGATACGCAGTATTTT. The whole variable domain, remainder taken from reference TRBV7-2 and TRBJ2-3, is GAGVSQSPSNKVTEKGKDVELRCDPISGHTALYWYRQSLGQGLEFLIYFQGNSAPDKSGLPSDRFSAERTGGSVSTLTIQRTQQEDSAVYLCASSSGQGSTDTQYFGPGTRLTVL.

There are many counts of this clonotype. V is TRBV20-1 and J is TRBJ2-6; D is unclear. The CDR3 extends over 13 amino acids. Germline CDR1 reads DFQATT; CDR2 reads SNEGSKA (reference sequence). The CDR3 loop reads CSAIRSGANVLTF. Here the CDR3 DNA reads TGCAGCGCGATAAGGTCTGGGGCCAACGTCCTGACTTTC.

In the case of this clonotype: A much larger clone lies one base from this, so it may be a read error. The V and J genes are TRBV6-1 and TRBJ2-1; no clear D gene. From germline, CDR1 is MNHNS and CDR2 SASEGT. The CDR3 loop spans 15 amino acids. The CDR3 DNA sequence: TGTGCCAGCAGTGAAGAGGTGAGCTCCTGCAATGAGCAGTTCTTC. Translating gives CASSEEVSSCNEQFF.

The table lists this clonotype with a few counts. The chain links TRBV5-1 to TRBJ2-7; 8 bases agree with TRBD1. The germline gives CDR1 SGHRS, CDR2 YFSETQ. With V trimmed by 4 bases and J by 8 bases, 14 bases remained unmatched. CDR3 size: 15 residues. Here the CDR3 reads CASSAGTGGLLKQYF. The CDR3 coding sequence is TGCGCCAGCAGCGCAGGGACAGGTGGACTCTTAAAGCAGTACTTC.

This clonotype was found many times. CDR3 bases: TGCGCCAGCAGCCCTTTAATGTCTGGGGCCAACGTCCTGACTTTC. It encodes CASSPLMSGANVLTF. This rearrangement joins TRBV5-1 to TRBJ2-6, with D uncertain. The CDR3 is 15 amino acids. CDR1 SGHRS and CDR2 YFSETQ come from the germline V gene. V shed 4 bases and J shed 1 base, with 9 bases lying between them. The whole variable domain, filled in from reference TRBV5-1 and TRBJ2-6, reads KAGVTQTPRYLIKTRGQQVTLSCSPISGHRSVSWYQQTPGQGLQFLFEYFSETQRNKGNFPGRFSGRQFSNSRSEMNVSTLELGDSALYLCASSPLMSGANVLTFGAGSRLTVL.

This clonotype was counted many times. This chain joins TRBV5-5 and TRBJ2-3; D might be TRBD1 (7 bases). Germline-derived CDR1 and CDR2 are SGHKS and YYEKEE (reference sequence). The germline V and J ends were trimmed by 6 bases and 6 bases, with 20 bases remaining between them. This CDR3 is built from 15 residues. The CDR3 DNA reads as TGTGCCAGCACCCCGCAGGGGGGACGGGGTGATACGCAGTATTTT. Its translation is CASTPQGGRGDTQYF.

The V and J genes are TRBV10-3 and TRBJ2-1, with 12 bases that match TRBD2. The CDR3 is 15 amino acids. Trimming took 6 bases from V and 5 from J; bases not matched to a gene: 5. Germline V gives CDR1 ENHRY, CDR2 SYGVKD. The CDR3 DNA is TGTGCCATCAGGATACTAGCGGGAGGCAACAATGAGCAGTTCTTC. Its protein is CAIRILAGGNNEQFF.

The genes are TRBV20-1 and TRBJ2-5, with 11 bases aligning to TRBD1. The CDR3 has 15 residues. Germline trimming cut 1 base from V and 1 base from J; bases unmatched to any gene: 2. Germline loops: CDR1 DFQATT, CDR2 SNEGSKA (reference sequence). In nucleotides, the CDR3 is TGCAGTGCTAGAGCGGGACAGGGGGGCCAAGAGACCCAGTACTTC. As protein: CSARAGQGGQETQYF.

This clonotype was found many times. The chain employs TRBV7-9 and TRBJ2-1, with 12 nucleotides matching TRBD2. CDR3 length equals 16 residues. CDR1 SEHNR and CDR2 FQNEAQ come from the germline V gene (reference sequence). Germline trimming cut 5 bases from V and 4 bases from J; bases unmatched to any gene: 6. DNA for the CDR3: TGTGCCAGCAGCCCAGGGACTAGCGGGCGTTACAATGAGCAGTTCTTC. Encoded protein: CASSPGTSGRYNEQFF.

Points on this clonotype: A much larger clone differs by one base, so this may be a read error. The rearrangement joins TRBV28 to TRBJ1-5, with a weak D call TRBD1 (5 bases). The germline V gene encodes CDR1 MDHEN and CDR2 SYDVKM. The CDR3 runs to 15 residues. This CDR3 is CTSTQRDGVHQPQHF. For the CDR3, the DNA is TGTACCAGCACTCAACGGGACGGAGTCCATCAGCCCCAGCATTTT.

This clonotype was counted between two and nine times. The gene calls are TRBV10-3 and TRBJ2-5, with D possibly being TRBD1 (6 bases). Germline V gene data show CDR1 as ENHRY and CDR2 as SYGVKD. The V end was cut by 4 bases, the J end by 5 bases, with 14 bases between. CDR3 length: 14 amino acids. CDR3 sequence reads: CAISGFGGQETQYF. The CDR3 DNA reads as TGTGCCATCAGTGGATTTGGGGGCCAGGAGACCCAGTACTTC.

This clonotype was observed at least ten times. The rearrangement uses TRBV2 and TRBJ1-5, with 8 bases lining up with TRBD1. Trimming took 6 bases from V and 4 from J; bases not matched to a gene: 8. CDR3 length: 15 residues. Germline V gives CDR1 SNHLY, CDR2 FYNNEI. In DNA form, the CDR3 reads TGTGCCAGCAGGTTAGGGACAGGCGATAATCAGCCCCAGCATTTT. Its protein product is CASRLGTGDNQPQHF.

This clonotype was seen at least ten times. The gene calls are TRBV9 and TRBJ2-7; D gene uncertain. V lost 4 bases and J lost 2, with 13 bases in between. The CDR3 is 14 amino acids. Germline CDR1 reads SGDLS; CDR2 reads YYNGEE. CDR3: CASSSPLVPYEQYF. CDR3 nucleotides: TGTGCCAGCAGCTCACCTCTAGTTCCCTACGAGCAGTACTTC.

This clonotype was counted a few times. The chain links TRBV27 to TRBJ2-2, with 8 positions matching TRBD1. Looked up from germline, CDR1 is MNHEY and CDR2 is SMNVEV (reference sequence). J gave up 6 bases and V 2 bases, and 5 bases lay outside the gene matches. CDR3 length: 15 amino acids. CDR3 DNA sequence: TGTGCCAGCAGTTTAAGGACAGGGATCGCCGGGGAGCTGTTTTTT. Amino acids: CASSLRTGIAGELFF.